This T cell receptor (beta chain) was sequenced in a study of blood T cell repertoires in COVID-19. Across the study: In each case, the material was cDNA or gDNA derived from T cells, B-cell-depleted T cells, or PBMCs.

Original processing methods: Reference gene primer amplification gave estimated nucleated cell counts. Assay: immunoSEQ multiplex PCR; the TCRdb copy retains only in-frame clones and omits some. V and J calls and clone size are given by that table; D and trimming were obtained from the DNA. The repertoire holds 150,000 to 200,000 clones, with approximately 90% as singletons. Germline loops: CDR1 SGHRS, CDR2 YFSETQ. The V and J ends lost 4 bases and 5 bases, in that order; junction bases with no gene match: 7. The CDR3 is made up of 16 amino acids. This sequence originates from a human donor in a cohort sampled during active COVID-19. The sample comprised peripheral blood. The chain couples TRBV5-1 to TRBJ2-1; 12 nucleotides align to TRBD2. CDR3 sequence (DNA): TGCGCCAGCAGCCCCCTAGCGGGGGGGAACAACAATGAGCAGTTCTTC. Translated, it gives CASSPLAGGNNNEQFF.